The entry below describes one T cell receptor beta chain. Its specificity is not known. Germline and junction disagree at one end, which may indicate a read error. The data originate from a study of cytotoxic CD8 clonotypes in ibrutinib-treated CLL. Across the study: Complete response was seen in 2 patients and partial in some 24; around twelve progressed and some 14 stayed remitted after a median approximately 70 months.

Libraries were prepared by immunoSEQ multiplex PCR; TCRdb keeps only in-frame clonotypes and omits some of them. The table lists about 120,000 clones, over 75% of them singletons, with around 2.1% in the top ten. Study-wide results and limits: Public clonotypes proved infrequent, and on treatment they shrank or remained steady. T-cell clonality at baseline went above that of age-matched healthy donors and rose and fell with circulating CD8+ T-cell counts.

The V gene's germline CDR1 is SGDLS and CDR2 YYNGEE. The CDR3 consists of 13 residues. The sequence was collected from a human donor with chronic lymphocytic leukemia. This chain joins TRBV9 and TRBJ2-1; D ambiguous. The input for sequencing was PBMCs, taken after 24 months of ibrutinib treatment. The CDR3 protein is CAGSLVANNEQFF. CDR3 in DNA: TGTGCCGGCAGCCTCGTGGCTAACAATGAGCAGTTCTTC.